The clone carrying this T cell receptor beta chain appeared a few times. The antigen is not known. The record originates from a study of CD8 T cells in ankylosing spondylitis. Study observations and caveats: Eight highly homologous variants formed a TCR beta motif that appeared characteristic of ankylosing spondylitis blood. Previously reported in reactive arthritis synovial fluid and blood were some of the motif variants.

Per the germline V gene, CDR1 is SGDLS and CDR2 is YYNGEE. With V trimmed by 4 bases and J by 5 bases, 8 bases remained unmatched. This CDR3 is built from 16 residues. TCRdb re-analysed the 5' RACE reads in MiXCR, keeping a single row per CDR3 protein. Of some 840,000 distinct CDR3 sequences listed, approximately 12% were seen once; the top ten hold approximately 0.5%. Sequencing was carried out using blood, either unsorted or a sorted T cell fraction (not recorded which). This receptor was obtained from a male donor with ankylosing spondylitis. This chain connects TRBV9 to TRBJ2-5; TRBD2 agrees at 13 bases. CDR3 sequence: CASSPIGLAGVETQYF. DNA for the CDR3: TGTGCCAGCAGCCCAATTGGACTAGCGGGAGTGGAGACCCAGTACTTC.